This T cell receptor beta chain was obtained from a study of T cell responses to AZD1222 COVID-19 vaccine. Study-wide results and limits: An increase in Spike-specific TCR breadth and depth was observed after two AZD1222 doses. Vaccine-related CD4 TCRs covered spike, predominating at 160-218 and 743-854. Baseline serostatus was positive in only six or seven AZD1222 recipients. No day 14 peak samples; only post-peak repertoires were characterized.

TCRdb's table, derived via immunoSEQ multiplex PCR, lists solely in-frame clones and lacks some. The sample holds 90,000 to 95,000 clones; just over 90% are singletons and the top ten take 22%. Trimming left V 2 bases short and J 2 bases short, with 11 bases between. Germline CDR1 is SGHRS and CDR2 is YFSETQ. The length of the CDR3 is 14 residues. This clone occurred once. The target antigen is unknown. The sequencing here drew on peripheral blood, taken on day 0 of AZD1222 vaccination. This chain links TRBV5-1 with TRBJ2-7; the D gene is possibly TRBD2 (6 bases). The TCR comes from an adult in good health. As DNA, the CDR3 is TGCGCCAGCAGCTTACGGACTAACACCTACGAGCAGTACTTC. Translation gives CASSLRTNTYEQYF.